The entry below gives a single T cell receptor (beta chain) sequence along with its context. The sample holds one count of this clone. No antigen is known for it. No much larger clone exists at a distance of one base, and base qualities are not known. In total, roughly 670 healthy bone marrow donors made up the cohort. Cohort members were all nominally healthy when sampled, although unrecorded immune exposures were likely present. The donor was CMV seropositive and belonged to the group of more than 250 seropositive cohort members. Every donor gave a peripheral blood sample, and the peripheral blood mononuclear cells from that sample were used for TCR beta sequencing. The Qiagen DNeasy Blood Extraction Kit was used to extract genomic DNA from the blood cell samples. Libraries were constructed by the immunoSEQ multiplex PCR assay. A mixture of 60 forward primers for TCR Vbeta segments and 13 reverse primers for TCR Jbeta segments was used in the multiplex PCR. The CDR3 region of rearranged TCR beta genes was amplified from genomic DNA by a multiplex PCR assay. The amplified TCR beta libraries were sequenced on the Illumina HiSeq System as 87-base-pair reads. The authors processed their data as follows. Across the 500 to 750 repertoires, a later analysis counted approximately 83 million unique TCR beta chains, roughly 11 million of which were shared by at least two donors. A nearest-neighbor algorithm error-corrected the raw reads and collapsed the reads into unique sequences, merging closely related sequences to remove PCR and sequencing errors. Alignment of CDR3 sequences to IMGT reference sequences was used to assign V, D and J gene segments. Each retained sequence needed at least a six-nucleotide match to both a V gene segment and a J gene segment. Rearrangements were classified as productive when the CDR3 lacked stop codons and remained in frame with V and J, and all other rearrangements were classified as non-productive. Following IMGT convention, CDR3 was defined as the stretch from the second conserved V-encoded cysteine up to the conserved J-encoded phenylalanine. In an earlier analysis of just under 600 of the donors, sequences lacking an unambiguous match to a single V gene segment were excluded. In an earlier analysis of 587 of the donors, V segments were called functional above 56.7% productive rearrangements and were called segregating when the between-donor standard deviation exceeded 5%. A statistical classification framework was developed to diagnose cytomegalovirus status using the catalog of TCR beta chain sequences. In a later analysis, TCR nucleotide sequences were compared against IMGT/GENE-DB human TR gene sequences so that V and J genes could be assigned. In a later analysis, CDR3 sequences and most-parsimonious VDJ recombination scenarios were assigned using the TCRdist pipeline. In a later analysis, each TCR beta chain was defined by its CDR3 amino acid sequence together with its V-gene family, and reads without a unique V-gene family were excluded. As a way to deal with suspected cross-contamination and a sequencing artifact, a later analysis dropped under 600 nucleotide sequences that were highly shared and had low generation probability. For each public chain, a later analysis derived a clonal expansion index from normalized ranks of inferred template counts within each repertoire. A later analysis computed generation probabilities with a VDJ recombination model fitted to out-of-frame rearrangements, and checked the results against IGoR. In a later analysis, hypergeometric tests were used to score TCR-TCR, TCR-HLA and TCR-CMV co-occurrence, with a repertoire-size bias correction applied to TCR pairs. In a later analysis, false discovery rates were estimated by permuting HLA or CMV assignments 20 times. In a later analysis, co-occurring TCRs were grouped with DBSCAN, and TCRdist sequence similarity was added when clustering was performed within HLA-allele-positive subsets. For co-occurrence clustering, repertoires with fewer than 30,000 or more than 120,000 public chains were excluded, along with five repertoires with anomalous nucleotide sharing. TCRdb carries this immuneACCESS record with in-frame sequences only. Its versions omit some clonotypes, under half of them owing to an unresolved V gene in the studies checked, with the rest unexplained. V and J calls and clone size are given by that table; D and trimming were obtained from the DNA. Recorded for this sample are roughly 190,000 clones; approximately 78% of them occurred a single time. Clones ranked in the top ten supply roughly 13% of the sample.

These data belong to a study of cytomegalovirus exposure and HLA in healthy donors (dated by TCRdb to about 2017). With respect to the entire study: An earlier analysis of approximately 640 of the donors reported more than 250 Gb of sequence data and 100 million to 130 million unique TCR beta sequences from about 200 million T cells. On average, around 240,000 unique TCR beta nucleotide sequences were sequenced per donor among fewer than 500 genotyped donors of the cohort, with approximately 18% of those sequences being non-productive. Roughly 5 DR-DQ haplotypes were handled as single units for association and clustering because linkage in the cohort was strong. In a later genetic analysis, genome-wide SNP genotypes for about 65% of the roughly 700 donors were used, and that subset was treated as a discovery cohort. In addition to the first cohort of around 670 subjects, a separate validation cohort of 100 to 150 different subjects was used. Of the approximately 400 genotyped donors, more than 75% were placed in the genetic ancestry cluster associated with self-reported Caucasian donors. Donor age, sex, ethnicity and CMV serostatus were collected together with the repertoire data. Class I and class II HLA loci were covered by the typing at four-digit resolution. All discovery cohort repertoires had been generated on a single sequencing platform. Rather than drawing on any new phenotypic data, the later analysis identified candidate immune exposures from TCR beta sequences and the way those sequences occurred across donors. An early release that covered about 600 HLA-typed donors contained about 300 gigabases of sequencing data and roughly 84 million unique TCR sequences. The study aimed to test whether cataloging public T cell receptors could reveal signatures of past pathogen exposure. Typing coverage varied by locus: roughly 629-640 donors for A, B, C, DRB1 and DQB1; about 520 for DQA1; over 600 for DPA1; 450 to 480 for DPB1. An earlier analysis of roughly 600 of the donors used high-throughput TCR beta sequencing to judge whether each TCR beta V gene segment behaved as functional or pseudogenic. The study combined high-throughput TCR immunosequencing, statistical association of individual TCRs with disease status, and machine learning to predict cytomegalovirus infection status. To study patterns of TCR occurrence, a later analysis re-analyzed previously published TCR beta repertoires from around 670 donors and added high-resolution HLA genotyping. The study used immunosequencing to profile the T cell repertoires of 666 subjects and linked those repertoires to cytomegalovirus serostatus.

What the study reported, not specific to this receptor: In vitro tests confirmed that a few of the cytomegalovirus-associated TCR beta chains recognize cytomegalovirus antigens. In a later analysis, TCR association rates were found to vary across HLA loci, with the most associated TCRs seen for DRB1 alleles and the fewest for HLA-C alleles. According to a later genetic analysis, donors in an Asian-associated ancestry cluster had fewer N-insertions in productive TCRs than the approximately 700-donor mean. Because the 87-base-pair reads could not distinguish some IMGT-functional V segments, including TRBV6-2 and TRBV6-3, those segments were excluded. Assigning TCR associations to individual alleles was difficult when HLA alleles, especially DR and DQ, strongly co-occurred. A further reported finding was that TCR beta sequences accurately predicted the HLA-A and HLA-B alleles for most subjects in the first cohort. Linkage disequilibrium might explain the correlated functional status among segregating V segments, but an unknown experimental factor could not be excluded. Across donors, most TCR sequences were observed very rarely, whereas some public TCRs were present in many individuals. A cluster of highly shared sequence variants was judged likely to be a technical artifact of the sequencing pipeline. According to the authors, the approach could potentially be generalized to other disease states and immunological phenotypes. A later analysis found that HLA-associated TCR beta chains were more clonally expanded and had lower generation probabilities than equally common non-associated chains. Roughly uniform sequencing depth across donors was assumed in presence/absence analyses, although this assumption may not hold. Specific HLA alleles were associated with some 15,000 TCR beta sequences at a false discovery rate of 0.05 in a later analysis. CMV serostatus was the only immune exposure information available for the cohort. A later genetic analysis associated a missense DCLRE1C variant with V-gene and J-gene trimming of TCR beta chains, and an independent cohort replicated the association. The classifier was reported to diagnose cytomegalovirus status with high specificity and sensitivity in both the original cohort and the validation cohort. Several of the top co-occurrence clusters appeared to be linked to parvovirus B19, influenza, CMV and Epstein-Barr virus, according to a later analysis. In an earlier analysis of fewer than 750 of the donors, most TCR beta V segments were observed in productive rearrangements about 90% or about 30% of the time, broadly matching IMGT annotations. Only TCR beta chains were sequenced in this cohort, and the absence of alpha or paired-chain data limited detectable features. In the study, some 160 TCR beta chains were listed as associated with cytomegalovirus. Most CMV-associated TCR beta chains appeared to be HLA-restricted in a later analysis, and the HLA associations seemed to be driven largely by CMV exposure. Around 16 rarely observed V segments, including chromosome 9 orphons, were excluded from the earlier analysis of just under 600 of the donors because counts were too low. Because some donors lacked HLA typing at each locus, the association tests relied only on the typed subset.

CDR1 and CDR2 are drawn from the germline V gene: SGHAT, FQNNGV. Counted from cysteine to phenylalanine, this CDR3 has 13 amino acids. Of the read, only the CDR3 DNA is kept; its 39 bases are in frame from base 1. Trimming at the junction amounts to 0 bases on V and 9 bases on J, and the germline ends lie 11 bases apart. This sequence was found in a woman aged 30 to 39 in good health and CMV-seropositive. The V and J segments used are TRBV11-2 and TRBJ1-1; the D gene is perhaps TRBD1, from 6 matching bases. Material for sequencing was PBMCs. The DNA sequence follows: TGTGCCAGCAGCTTAGAGGGGGCAACGAAAGCTTTCTTT. Its protein reads: CASSLEGATKAFF.